This entry describes one TCR beta chain. Its target is unknown. The data were obtained in a study of identical twins. General study results and limits: The study reached conclusions through statistical analysis that was cross-sectional, not following the same donors. Fewer insertions marked abundant cord blood beta clonotypes; young adult naive trended weakly, memory not at all.

TCRdb independently ran MiXCR on the 5' RACE reads; one entry per CDR3 protein. Here the sample spans roughly 720,000 distinct CDR3 sequences, around a sixth being singletons. CDR3 length: 16 residues. The V and J ends lost 8 bases and 6 bases, in that order; junction bases with no gene match: 19. These data also formed part of another study, on T cells expressing NK-cell markers. That work contributes: Sorted CD3+CD56-NKG2C+, CD3+CD56+NKG2C- and CD3+CD56+NKG2C+ T cells were the source of the TCR beta repertoires.

J is TRBJ2-7 and V is TRBV12-3 or TRBV12-4; 7 nucleotides line up with TRBD2. Sequencing was done on a sample of PBMCs. The sequence was collected from a woman between 18 and 30 years old in good health. CDR3 loop: CASGPPGTTLRAEQYF. The CDR3 DNA sequence: TGTGCCAGCGGTCCTCCCGGGACTACCCTCAGAGCCGAGCAGTACTTC.